These 13 T cell receptor beta chains were sequenced from one sample in a study of T cell responses to AZD1222 COVID-19 vaccine. Using immunoSEQ multiplex PCR, the repertoire was profiled, and TCRdb retains in-frame clones only, with some absent. The repertoire holds approximately 140,000 clones, with about 91% as singletons. The sample here was peripheral blood, taken 28 days after the second AZD1222 dose. All receptors derive from an adult who received the AZD1222 COVID-19 vaccine.

The gene calls are TRBV9 and TRBJ2-3; no clear D gene. Germline loops: CDR1 SGDLS, CDR2 YYNGEE. V was clipped by 0 bases and J by 5 bases, with 7 bases between them. The CDR3 runs to 13 residues. The CDR3 DNA reads as TGTGCCAGCAGCGTAGTAACACTAGATACGCAGTATTTT. It encodes CASSVVTLDTQYF.

This clone was observed a single time. The V call is TRBV18, the J call TRBJ2-3; perhaps TRBD1 as D (6 bases). Trimming removed 1 base from V and 0 bases from J, with 8 bases in between. This CDR3 has 15 residues. In germline, CDR1 is KGHSH, CDR2 LQKENI. The CDR3 here is CASSPRTASTDTQYF. CDR3 sequence (DNA): TGTGCCAGCTCACCACGGACAGCTAGCACAGATACGCAGTATTTT.

The chain uses TRBV6-5 and TRBJ1-2, with D unresolved. V was shortened by 6 bases and J by 8 bases, with 10 bases between the two germline ends. Germline CDR1 MNHEY, CDR2 SVGAGI. This CDR3 region has 11 residues. CDR3 in amino acids: CASRTAGGYTF. For the CDR3, the DNA is TGTGCCAGCAGGACGGCAGGCGGCTACACCTTC.

This clone was counted once. The chain joins TRBV3-1 (or the pseudogene TRBV3-2) to TRBJ1-2, with D unclear. This CDR3 is built from 14 residues. V was trimmed by 4 bases and J by 3 bases, leaving 12 bases between them. The germline V gene has CDR1 LGHDT and CDR2 YNNKEL (reference sequence). CDR3 sequence (DNA): TGTGCCAGCAGCCCGACCGCCGGGTACTATGGCTACACCTTC. Its translation: CASSPTAGYYGYTF.

This rearrangement joins TRBV24-1 to TRBJ2-2; a weak D match, TRBD1 (6 bases). This CDR3 contains 16 residues. V was pared by 5 bases and J by 2 bases, with 14 bases between. CDR1 is KGHDR and CDR2 is SFDVKD in the germline V gene. CDR3 residues: CATSAPGTPNTGELFF. The CDR3 bases are TGTGCCACCAGTGCCCCCGGGACACCCAACACCGGGGAGCTGTTTTTT.

The rearrangement joins TRBV24-1 to TRBJ2-7; D may correspond to TRBD1 or TRBD2 (5 bases each). CDR1 is KGHDR and CDR2 is SFDVKD in the germline V gene. V lost 5 bases to trimming and J lost 0 bases, with 10 bases between them. The length of the CDR3 is 14 residues. For the CDR3, the DNA is TGTGCCACCAGTGCGAGGGGCAGCTCCTACGAGCAGTACGTC. Amino acid sequence: CATSARGSSYEQYV.

J is TRBJ2-7 and V is TRBV18; D is possibly TRBD1 or TRBD2 (5 bases each). CDR1 KGHSH and CDR2 LQKENI come from the germline V gene. The V end lost 7 bases, the J end lost 0 bases, and 7 bases lay between the germline ends. This CDR3 has 12 amino acids. The CDR3 loop reads CASYGTSYEQYV. CDR3 DNA: TGTGCCAGCTACGGGACCTCCTACGAGCAGTACGTC.

CDR3 sequence reads: CASSVEGSNYGYTF. The CDR3 DNA reads as TGTGCCAGCAGCGTAGAAGGCAGTAACTATGGCTACACCTTC. This chain uses TRBV9 with TRBJ1-2, with unresolved D. This CDR3 is 14 amino acids long. CDR1 is SGDLS, CDR2 YYNGEE, per germline. V was trimmed by 0 bases and J by 1 base, leaving 7 bases between them.

The chain carries TRBV18 and TRBJ1-6; TRBD1 aligns across 7 bases. Germline V CDR1 and CDR2: KGHSH, LQKENI. V lost 5 bases, J lost 7 bases, and 14 bases stayed unmatched. The CDR3 extends over 17 amino acids. The DNA for the CDR3 is TGTGCCAGCTCATCCACCACAGGGGCTGGGGGGAATTCACCCCTCCACTTT. Encoded protein: CASSSTTGAGGNSPLHF.

The V and J genes are TRBV7-6 and TRBJ2-2; 9 bases are shared with TRBD2. Trimming cost V 0 bases and J 2 bases; bases outside gene matches: 7. The CDR3 has 18 residues. In germline, CDR1 is SGHVS, CDR2 FNYEAQ. The CDR3 is CASSLALVRGGNTGELFF. DNA for the CDR3: TGTGCCAGCAGCTTAGCGCTGGTGCGGGGGGGCAACACCGGGGAGCTGTTTTTT. The full variable domain, rest sourced from reference TRBV7-6 and TRBJ2-2, is GAGVSQSPRYKVTKRGQDVALRCDPISGHVSLYWYRQALGQGPEFLTYFNYEAQQDKSGLPNDRFSAERPEGSISTLTIQRTEQRDSAMYRCASSLALVRGGNTGELFFGEGSRLTVL.

This sequence joins TRBV30 and TRBJ1-1; TRBD1 might be the D (6 bases). Germline V gene lookup returns CDR1 GTSNPN and CDR2 SVGIG (reference sequence). CDR3 length: 14 residues. V shed 4 bases and J shed 1 base, with 13 bases lying between them. CDR3 sequence (DNA): TGTGCCTGGACAATTCTGACAGGGAACACTGAAGCTTTCTTT. This translates into CAWTILTGNTEAFF.

This chain links TRBV30 with TRBJ1-2; tentatively, D is TRBD1 (6 bases). The V end was cut by 2 bases, the J end by 0 bases, with 10 bases between. The CDR3 contains 14 residues. Per germline, CDR1 GTSNPN and CDR2 SVGIG (reference sequence). CDR3: CAWSLTGANYGYTF. CDR3 sequence (DNA): TGTGCCTGGAGTTTGACAGGAGCTAACTATGGCTACACCTTC.

This clone showed up just once. The rearrangement joins TRBV7-2 to TRBJ1-3; tentative D call: TRBD1 (6 bases). The ends were cut back, 4 bases at V and 5 bases at J, with 15 bases in the middle. Germline V lookup: CDR1 SGHTA, CDR2 FQGNSA. The CDR3 has 15 residues. CDR3 nucleotides: TGTGCCAGCAGCTCCTACCTGACAGGTAGAAACACCATATATTTT. This translates into CASSSYLTGRNTIYF.